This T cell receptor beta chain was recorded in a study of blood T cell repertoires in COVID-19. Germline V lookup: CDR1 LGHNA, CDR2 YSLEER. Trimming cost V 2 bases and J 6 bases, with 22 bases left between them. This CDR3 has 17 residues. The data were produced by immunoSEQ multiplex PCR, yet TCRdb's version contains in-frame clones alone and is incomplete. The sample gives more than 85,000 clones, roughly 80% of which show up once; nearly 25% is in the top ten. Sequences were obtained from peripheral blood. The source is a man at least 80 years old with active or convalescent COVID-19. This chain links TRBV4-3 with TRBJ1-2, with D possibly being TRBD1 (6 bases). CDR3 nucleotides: TGCGCCAGCAGCCAACAGGTCCGGGACAAGGGATTCCATGGCTACACCTTC. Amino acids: CASSQQVRDKGFHGYTF.